Detailed here is one T cell receptor (beta chain). Antigen unknown. Germline CDR1 and CDR2: SGHRS and YFSETQ. Trimming removed 6 bases from V and 1 base from J; junction bases left unmatched: 4. CDR3 length: 13 residues. Both 60 Vbeta primers and 13 Jbeta primers went into the PCR. The assay was immunoSEQ multiplex PCR, and TCRdb's table has in-frame clones only and misses some. Seen here are about 210,000 clones, about four fifths observed once, and the top ten hold roughly 3.2%. The data derive from a study of cytomegalovirus exposure and HLA in healthy donors. Broader study findings: There were several of the most significant clusters that appeared linked to common viral pathogens in a later analysis. Across all donors, roughly uniform sequencing depth was an assumption of the presence/absence analyses.

The source material was PBMCs. The sequence was collected from a man between 35 and 55 years old in good health and CMV-seropositive. The V call is TRBV5-1, the J call TRBJ2-7, with 7 bases fitting TRBD2. CDR3: CASTSGGSYEQYF. CDR3 bases: TGCGCCAGCACCTCGGGGGGATCCTACGAGCAGTACTTC. The whole variable domain, remainder taken from reference TRBV5-1 and TRBJ2-7, is KAGVTQTPRYLIKTRGQQVTLSCSPISGHRSVSWYQQTPGQGLQFLFEYFSETQRNKGNFPGRFSGRQFSNSRSEMNVSTLELGDSALYLCASTSGGSYEQYFGPGTRLTVT.